These 6 T cell receptor beta chains were sequenced from one sample in a study of identical twins. TCRdb re-called the 5' RACE reads with MiXCR, one entry per CDR3 protein. The sample includes approximately 500,000 distinct CDR3 sequences, 13% to 15% seen only once; the top ten take roughly 0.46%. This sample was shared with a second study, whose subject was yellow fever vaccine responses in identical twins.

Sequenced input: CD4+ T cells sorted from blood. The receptor source for this set is a woman between 18 and 29 years old in good health.

This rearrangement joins TRBV5-6 to TRBJ2-7; D not resolved. CDR1 and CDR2 from the germline V gene are SGHDT and YYEEEE. The CDR3 is 13 residues long. V was cut by 0 bases and J by 3 bases, with 7 bases left in between. The CDR3 sequence: CASSLVEVYEQYF. The DNA for the CDR3 is TGTGCCAGCAGCTTGGTCGAGGTCTACGAGCAGTACTTC.

This clonotype appeared a few times. The rearrangement links TRBV5-1 to TRBJ2-3; D may be TRBD2 (5 bases). CDR3 length equals 17 residues. Trimming removed 1 base from V and 0 bases from J, with 15 bases in between. The germline V gene encodes CDR1 SGHRS and CDR2 YFSETQ. Here the CDR3 DNA reads TGCGCCAGCAGCTTGTCGGCGGTTGGCGGGAGCACAGATACGCAGTATTTT. Translating it yields CASSLSAVGGSTDTQYF.

There are a few counts of this clonotype. The chain uses TRBV4-1 and TRBJ2-7, with 8 bases matching TRBD2. The germline CDR1 and CDR2 sequences are MGHRA and YSYEKL. V trimming: 4 bases; J trimming: 3 bases; junction bases outside the gene matches: 11. The CDR3 has 16 amino acids. The DNA for the CDR3 is TGCGCCAGCAGCCTAACGAGCGGGGGTGCGGACTACGAGCAGTACTTC. Its translation: CASSLTSGGADYEQYF.

The V call is TRBV7-2, the J call TRBJ2-7; D gene unclear. The CDR3 has 14 residues. V was trimmed by 3 bases and J by 3 bases, leaving 12 bases between them. Germline-derived CDR1 and CDR2 are SGHTA and FQGNSA. The CDR3 sequence is CASSFRPSVYEQYF. The CDR3 nucleotides read TGTGCCAGCAGCTTTAGGCCATCCGTCTACGAGCAGTACTTC. Variable domain in full (rest from reference TRBV7-2 and TRBJ2-7): GAGVSQSPSNKVTEKGKDVELRCDPISGHTALYWYRQSLGQGLEFLIYFQGNSAPDKSGLPSDRFSAERTGGSVSTLTIQRTQQEDSAVYLCASSFRPSVYEQYFGPGTRLTVT.

This clonotype turned up a few times. The V call is TRBV18, the J call TRBJ2-7, with D hard to call. V was pared by 2 bases and J by 1 base, with 9 bases between. The CDR3 contains 14 residues. Germline lookup yields CDR1 KGHSH and CDR2 LQKENI. The CDR3 is CASSPGYGSYEQYF. Written as DNA, the CDR3 is TGTGCCAGCTCACCAGGGTATGGGTCCTACGAGCAGTACTTC.

The chain employs TRBV27 and TRBJ2-3, with 14 bases matching TRBD2. Trimming removed 6 bases from V and 2 bases from J; junction bases left unmatched: 10. Germline V lookup: CDR1 MNHEY, CDR2 SMNVEV (reference sequence). CDR3 length equals 18 residues. CDR3 region: CASRLGLAGAPFTDTQYF. The CDR3 nucleotides are TGTGCCAGCAGACTGGGACTAGCGGGGGCACCATTCACAGATACGCAGTATTTT.